Listed here are 17 T cell receptor beta chains from one sample, sequenced in a study of blood T cells in healthy people across ages. A J-beta primer mix and a sample-barcoded 5' primer were used in a second PCR of roughly 6 to 12 cycles. TCRdb re-called the 5' RACE reads through MiXCR, storing one row per CDR3 protein. The sample has about 780,000 distinct CDR3 sequences, about 46% seen once. Sequencing input: blood. All receptors derive from an elderly man in good health.

The chain has TRBV28 and TRBJ1-4; TRBD1 agrees at 10 bases. The CDR3 has 15 residues. Unmatched junction bases numbered 9, after V lost 7 bases and J lost 7 bases. Germline CDR1 and CDR2: MDHEN and SYDVKM. The CDR3 DNA reads as TGTGCCAGCACCCACTCCGGGACAGGGGTTGAAAAACTGTTTTTT. Protein sequence: CASTHSGTGVEKLFF. The full variable domain, in which reference TRBV28 and TRBJ1-4 provide the parts outside the CDR3, is DVKVTQSSRYLVKRTGEKVFLECVQDMDHENMFWYRQDPGLGLRLIYFSYDVKMKEKGDIPEGYSVSREKKERFSLILESASTNQTSMYLCASTHSGTGVEKLFFGSGTQLSVL.

This clonotype has ten or more counts. The V and J genes are TRBV5-1 and TRBJ2-3; the match to TRBD1 covers 7 bases. CDR3 length: 15 amino acids. Trimming took 0 bases from V and 2 from J; bases not matched to a gene: 3. Looked up from germline, CDR1 is SGHRS and CDR2 is YFSETQ. CDR3 loop: CASSLGDRLTDTQYF. The CDR3 region has the DNA TGCGCCAGCAGCTTGGGGGACAGACTCACAGATACGCAGTATTTT.

The chain couples TRBV29-1 to TRBJ2-3, with a possible D match to TRBD1 (5 bases). CDR1 SQVTM and CDR2 ANQGSEA come from the germline V gene. The CDR3 covers 12 residues. V lost 7 bases to trimming and J lost 0 bases, with 8 bases between them. CDR3 bases: TGCAGCGGTGGACACAGCACAGATACGCAGTATTTT. This translates into CSGGHSTDTQYF.

The DNA of the CDR3 is TGCAGTTCTCTGGGACTAGCGGGAGAGGACAATGAGCAGTTCTTC. Protein product: CSSLGLAGEDNEQFF. The V gene is TRBV20-1, the J gene TRBJ2-1; TRBD2 matches at 14 bases. The V segment lost 8 bases and the J segment 5 bases; nucleotides outside the gene matches: 8. This CDR3 is built from 15 residues. Looked up from germline, CDR1 is DFQATT and CDR2 is SNEGSKA (reference sequence).

The V gene is TRBV7-3, the J gene TRBJ2-3; 9 bases are a match to TRBD2. Trimming removed 2 bases from V and 2 bases from J; junction bases left unmatched: 11. CDR1 is SGHTA, CDR2 FQGTGA, per germline. The CDR3 is 18 amino acids. The CDR3 reads CASSLWGPAGGNTDTQYF. Here the CDR3 DNA reads TGTGCCAGCAGCTTATGGGGGCCAGCGGGAGGCAACACAGATACGCAGTATTTT. Filled out from reference TRBV7-3 and TRBJ2-3, the complete variable domain reads GAGVSQTPSNKVTEKGKYVELRCDPISGHTALYWYRQSLGQGPEFLIYFQGTGAADDSGLPNDRFFAVRPEGSVSTLKIQRTERGDSAVYLCASSLWGPAGGNTDTQYFGPGTRLTVL.

This clonotype was observed a few times. V and J are TRBV15 and TRBJ2-6; perhaps TRBD1 as D (5 bases). Germline CDR1 and CDR2: LNHNV and YYDKDF (reference sequence). Trimming took 0 bases from V and 0 from J, leaving 9 bases between them. The CDR3 is 17 residues long. The DNA for the CDR3 is TGTGCCACCAGCAGAGATACAGGTCCCTCTGGGGCCAACGTCCTGACTTTC. Its protein is CATSRDTGPSGANVLTF. Combining the CDR3 with reference TRBV15 and TRBJ2-6 gives the whole variable domain DAMVIQNPRYQVTQFGKPVTLSCSQTLNHNVMYWYQQKSSQAPKLLFHYYDKDFNNEADTPDNFQSRRPNTSFCFLDIRSPGLGDTAMYLCATSRDTGPSGANVLTFGAGSRLTVL.

This chain joins TRBV10-3 and TRBJ2-7; no definite D call. This CDR3 contains 11 residues. Germline V CDR1 and CDR2: ENHRY, SYGVKD. With 4 bases removed from V and 3 bases from J, the gap between germline ends came to 4 bases. CDR3: CAISVGYEQYF. CDR3 coding DNA: TGTGCCATCAGTGTGGGCTACGAGCAGTACTTC.

The chain has TRBV9 and TRBJ1-5, with D hard to call. In germline, CDR1 is SGDLS, CDR2 YYNGEE. The CDR3 runs 13 residues. V dropped 2 bases and J dropped 9 bases, with 12 bases sitting between them. This CDR3 is CASSVDQIGPQHF. The DNA for the CDR3 is TGTGCCAGCAGCGTCGATCAGATCGGGCCCCAGCATTTT.

The table lists this clonotype with a few counts. V is TRBV20-1 and J is TRBJ2-5; 8 bases are shared with TRBD1. The junction had 9 bases not matched to a gene; V was cut back by 5 bases and J by 1 base. Germline assignment: CDR1 DFQATT and CDR2 SNEGSKA (reference sequence). The CDR3 runs to 15 residues. The CDR3 DNA follows: TGCAGTGCTGAAAACAGGGGGATTGGCCAAGAGACCCAGTACTTC. Translating it yields CSAENRGIGQETQYF.

V gene TRBV12-3 or TRBV12-4 combines with J gene TRBJ2-3; D is perhaps TRBD1 (6 bases). Trimming stripped 2 bases from V and 0 bases from J, with 9 bases between. The CDR3 runs 15 residues. This CDR3 is CASSLKRGSTDTQYF. The DNA for the CDR3 is TGTGCCAGCAGTTTAAAGAGGGGGAGCACAGATACGCAGTATTTT.

This clonotype was detected only a few times. V is TRBV29-1 and J is TRBJ2-7, with 10 nucleotides matching TRBD1. Losses at the gene ends were 7 bases for V and 3 bases for J; bases not matched to a gene: 3. Germline V gene sequence: CDR1 SQVTM, CDR2 ANQGSEA. The CDR3 is 12 residues long. The CDR3 loop is CSAGTGVYEQYF. The DNA of the CDR3 is TGCAGCGCCGGGACAGGGGTCTACGAGCAGTACTTC.

This chain uses TRBV14 with TRBJ1-6, with D possibly TRBD1 on 6 matching bases. The V gene lost 2 bases and the J gene lost 9 bases, with 11 bases spanning the gap. The CDR3 sequence is 14 residues long. Germline V gene data show CDR1 as SGHDN and CDR2 as FVKESK. The CDR3 reads CASSQFRRGSPLHF. CDR3 in DNA: TGTGCCAGCAGCCAATTTCGCAGGGGTTCACCCCTCCACTTT.

There are a few counts of this clonotype. The V and J genes are TRBV4-3 and TRBJ2-1, with a possible D match to TRBD2 (6 bases). CDR3 length: 14 residues. V lost 0 bases, J lost 14 bases, and 17 bases lay in between. CDR1 and CDR2 from the germline V gene are LGHNA and YSLEER. In DNA, the CDR3 is TGCGCCAGCAGCCAAGATTTCTATAGCGGCAGCAAGTTCTTC. It yields the protein CASSQDFYSGSKFF.

This chain joins TRBV7-2 and TRBJ2-1, with TRBD1 matching 7 bases. J was trimmed by 10 bases and V by 2 bases; bases with no gene match: 5. CDR3 length equals 13 residues. Germline V gene sequence: CDR1 SGHTA, CDR2 FQGNSA. CDR3 in DNA: TGTGCCAGCAGCTTAAGACAGGGACAGGAGCAGTTCTTC. Its translation is CASSLRQGQEQFF.

This clonotype showed up just a few times. This chain joins TRBV4-2 and TRBJ2-3; unclear D gene. The CDR3 is 13 residues long. Trimming cost V 2 bases and J 3 bases, with 6 bases left between them. In germline, CDR1 is LGHNA, CDR2 YNFKEQ. The CDR3 here is CASSQRLTDTQYF. The CDR3 nucleotides are TGTGCCAGCAGCCAAAGATTAACAGATACGCAGTATTTT.

This chain connects TRBV3-1 to TRBJ1-1; no reliable D call. V was clipped by 7 bases and J by 6 bases, with 9 bases between them. The V gene's germline CDR1 is LGHDT and CDR2 YNNKEL (reference sequence). The CDR3 is made up of 11 amino acids. The DNA for the CDR3 is TGTGCCAGCATGGGCGGGGCTGAAGCTTTCTTT. Residues: CASMGGAEAFF.

The V call is TRBV2, the J call TRBJ2-5; D not resolved. The DNA end is a closer match to TRBJ2-7, so the J assignment may be wrong. The CDR3 is 13 amino acids. CDR1 is SNHLY, CDR2 FYNNEI, per germline. CDR3 DNA sequence: TGTGCCAGCAGTGAAGAGGAGTGGGTCGAGCAGTACTTC. Translating it yields CASSEEEWVEQYF.